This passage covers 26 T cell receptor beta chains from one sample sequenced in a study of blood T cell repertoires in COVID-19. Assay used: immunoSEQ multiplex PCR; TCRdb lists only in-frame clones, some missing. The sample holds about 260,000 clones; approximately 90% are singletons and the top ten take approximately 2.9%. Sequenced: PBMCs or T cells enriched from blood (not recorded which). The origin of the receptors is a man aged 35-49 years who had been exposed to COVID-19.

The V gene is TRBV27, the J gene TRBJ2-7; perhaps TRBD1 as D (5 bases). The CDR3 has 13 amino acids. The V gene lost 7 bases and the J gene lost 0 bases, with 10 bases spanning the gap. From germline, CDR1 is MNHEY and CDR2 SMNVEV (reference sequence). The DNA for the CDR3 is TGTGCCAGCAAGACAGTGGCCTCCTACGAGCAGTACTTC. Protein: CASKTVASYEQYF.

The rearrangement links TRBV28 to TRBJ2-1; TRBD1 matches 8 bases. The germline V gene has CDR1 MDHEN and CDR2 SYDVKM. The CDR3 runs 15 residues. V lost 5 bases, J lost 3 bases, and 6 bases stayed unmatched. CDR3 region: CASSPTGVGYNEQFF. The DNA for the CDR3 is TGTGCCAGCAGTCCGACAGGGGTGGGCTACAATGAGCAGTTCTTC.

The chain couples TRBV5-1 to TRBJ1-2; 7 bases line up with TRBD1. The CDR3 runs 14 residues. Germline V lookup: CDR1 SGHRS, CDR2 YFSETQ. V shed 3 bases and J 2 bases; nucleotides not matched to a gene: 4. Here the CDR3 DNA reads TGCGCCAGCAGCTCGGGACAGTGGAACTATGGCTACACCTTC. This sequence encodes CASSSGQWNYGYTF.

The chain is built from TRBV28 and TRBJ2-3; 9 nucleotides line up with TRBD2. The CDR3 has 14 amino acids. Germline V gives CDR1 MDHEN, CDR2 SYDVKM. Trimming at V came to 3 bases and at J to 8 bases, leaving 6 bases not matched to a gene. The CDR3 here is CASSFRTSVVTQYF. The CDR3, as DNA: TGTGCCAGCAGTTTCCGGACTAGCGTCGTTACGCAGTATTTT.

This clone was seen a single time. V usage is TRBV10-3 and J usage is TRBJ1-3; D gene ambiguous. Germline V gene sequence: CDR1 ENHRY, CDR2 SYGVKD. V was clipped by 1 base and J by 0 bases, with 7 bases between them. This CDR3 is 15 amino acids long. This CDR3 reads CAISEYTDSGNTIYF. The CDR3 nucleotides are TGTGCCATCAGTGAGTACACAGACTCTGGAAACACCATATATTTT.

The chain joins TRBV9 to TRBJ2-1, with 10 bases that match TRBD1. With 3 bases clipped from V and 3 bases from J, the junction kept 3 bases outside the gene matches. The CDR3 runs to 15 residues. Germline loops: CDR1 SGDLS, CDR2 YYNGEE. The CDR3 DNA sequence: TGTGCCAGCAGCGCGGGGACAGGGGTCTACAATGAGCAGTTCTTC. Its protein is CASSAGTGVYNEQFF.

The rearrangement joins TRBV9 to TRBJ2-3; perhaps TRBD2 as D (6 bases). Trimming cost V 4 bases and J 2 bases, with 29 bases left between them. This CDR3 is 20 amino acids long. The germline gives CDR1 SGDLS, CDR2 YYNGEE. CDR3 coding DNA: TGTGCCAGCAGCAACCCCGGAGGAGGGGACGGCCAATTAAACACAGATACGCAGTATTTT. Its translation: CASSNPGGGDGQLNTDTQYF.

CDR3 residues: CASSLGGLASDEQFF. The CDR3 DNA reads as TGCGCCAGCAGCTTGGGGGGACTAGCCAGCGATGAGCAGTTCTTC. V usage is TRBV5-1 and J usage is TRBJ2-1, with 9 bases identical to TRBD2. The length of the CDR3 is 15 residues. Germline V lookup: CDR1 SGHRS, CDR2 YFSETQ. V trimming: 0 bases; J trimming: 8 bases; junction bases outside the gene matches: 6.

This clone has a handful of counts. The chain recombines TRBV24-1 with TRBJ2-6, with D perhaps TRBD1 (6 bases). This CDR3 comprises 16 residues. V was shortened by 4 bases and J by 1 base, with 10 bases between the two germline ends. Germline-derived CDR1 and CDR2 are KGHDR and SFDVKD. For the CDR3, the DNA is TGTGCCACCAGTGACCACGACAGGTCTGGGGCCAACGTCCTGACTTTC. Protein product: CATSDHDRSGANVLTF.

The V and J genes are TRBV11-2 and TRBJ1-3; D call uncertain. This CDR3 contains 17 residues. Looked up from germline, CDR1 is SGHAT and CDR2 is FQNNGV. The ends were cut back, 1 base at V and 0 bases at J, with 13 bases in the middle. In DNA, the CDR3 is TGTGCCAGCAGCTTAGGTCTCCGGGGTAACTCTGGAAACACCATATATTTT. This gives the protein CASSLGLRGNSGNTIYF.

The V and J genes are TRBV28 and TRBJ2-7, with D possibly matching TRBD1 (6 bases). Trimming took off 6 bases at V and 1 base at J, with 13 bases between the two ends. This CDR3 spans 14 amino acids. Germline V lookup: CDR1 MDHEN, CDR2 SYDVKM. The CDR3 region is CASSLQTGSYEQYF. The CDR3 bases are TGTGCCAGCAGCTTGCAGACAGGTTCCTACGAGCAGTACTTC.

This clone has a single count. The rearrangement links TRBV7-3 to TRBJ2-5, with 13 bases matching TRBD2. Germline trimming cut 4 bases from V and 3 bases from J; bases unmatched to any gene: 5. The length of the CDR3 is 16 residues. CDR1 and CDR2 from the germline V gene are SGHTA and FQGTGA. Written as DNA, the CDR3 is TGTGCCAGCAGCTCAGGGACTAGCGGGATTGAAGAGACCCAGTACTTC. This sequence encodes CASSSGTSGIEETQYF.

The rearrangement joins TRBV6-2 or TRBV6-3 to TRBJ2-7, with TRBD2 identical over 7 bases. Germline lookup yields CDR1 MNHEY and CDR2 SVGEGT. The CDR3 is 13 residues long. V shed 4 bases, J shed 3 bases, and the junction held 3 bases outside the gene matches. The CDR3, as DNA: TGTGCCAGCAGTTTCGGGGGGAGCTACGAGCAGTACTTC. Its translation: CASSFGGSYEQYF.

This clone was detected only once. This CDR3 reads CAWSVPGQKNFKPQHF. CDR3 coding DNA: TGTGCCTGGAGTGTACCGGGACAAAAAAATTTTAAGCCCCAGCATTTT. The V and J genes are TRBV30 and TRBJ1-5; a weak D match, TRBD1 (6 bases). Germline V gene lookup returns CDR1 GTSNPN and CDR2 SVGIG (reference sequence). This CDR3 contains 16 residues. Trimming left V 0 bases short and J 8 bases short, with 20 bases between.

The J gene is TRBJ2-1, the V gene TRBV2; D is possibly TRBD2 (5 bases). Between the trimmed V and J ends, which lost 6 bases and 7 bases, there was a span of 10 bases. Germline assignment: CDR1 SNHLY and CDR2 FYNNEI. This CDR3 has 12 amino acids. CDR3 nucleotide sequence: TGTGCCAGCAGGACTATTGGGAATGAGCAGTTCTTC. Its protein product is CASRTIGNEQFF.

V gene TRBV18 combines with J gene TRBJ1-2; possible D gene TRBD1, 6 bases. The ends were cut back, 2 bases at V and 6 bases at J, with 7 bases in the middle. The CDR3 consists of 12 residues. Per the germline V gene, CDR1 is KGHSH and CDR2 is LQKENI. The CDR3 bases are TGTGCCAGCTCACCAGGGGGCGATGGCTACACCTTC. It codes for CASSPGGDGYTF.

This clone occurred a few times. In DNA form, the CDR3 reads TGTGCCAGCAGCCAATCAGGGGTAGTCAATCAGCCCCAGCATTTT. Its translation: CASSQSGVVNQPQHF. This chain connects TRBV11-2 to TRBJ1-5; maybe TRBD1 (6 bases). The germline CDR1 and CDR2 sequences are SGHAT and FQNNGV. V shed 5 bases and J shed 3 bases, with 14 bases lying between them. This CDR3 has 15 amino acids.

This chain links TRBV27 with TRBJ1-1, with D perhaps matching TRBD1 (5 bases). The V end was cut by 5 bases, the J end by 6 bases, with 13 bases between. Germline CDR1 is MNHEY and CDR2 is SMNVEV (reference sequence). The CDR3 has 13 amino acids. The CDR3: CASSGVSGAEAFF. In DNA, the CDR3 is TGTGCCAGCAGTGGAGTTTCGGGGGCTGAAGCTTTCTTT.

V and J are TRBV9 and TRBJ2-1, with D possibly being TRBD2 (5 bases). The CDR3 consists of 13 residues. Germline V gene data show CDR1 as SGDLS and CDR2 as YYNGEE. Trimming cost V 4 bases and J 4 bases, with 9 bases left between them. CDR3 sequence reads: CASSPGSYNEQFF. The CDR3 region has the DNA TGTGCCAGCAGCCCGGGGAGTTACAATGAGCAGTTCTTC.

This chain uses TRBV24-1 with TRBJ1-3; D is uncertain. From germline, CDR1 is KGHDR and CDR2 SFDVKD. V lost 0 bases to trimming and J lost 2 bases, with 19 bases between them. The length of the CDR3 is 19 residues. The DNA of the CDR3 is TGTGCCACCAGTGATTTGCACATCCAAAACTACAACGCTGGAAACACCATATATTTT. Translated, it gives CATSDLHIQNYNAGNTIYF.

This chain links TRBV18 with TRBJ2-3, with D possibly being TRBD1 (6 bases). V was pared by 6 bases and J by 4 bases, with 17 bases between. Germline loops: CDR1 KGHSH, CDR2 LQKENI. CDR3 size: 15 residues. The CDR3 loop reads CASSPTPGQADTQYF. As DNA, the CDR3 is TGTGCCAGCTCCCCAACACCGGGACAAGCAGATACGCAGTATTTT.

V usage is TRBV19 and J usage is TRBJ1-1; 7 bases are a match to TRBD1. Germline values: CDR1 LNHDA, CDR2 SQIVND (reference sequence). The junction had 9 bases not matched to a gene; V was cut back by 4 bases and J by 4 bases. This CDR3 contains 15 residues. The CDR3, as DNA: TGTGCCAGTAGTACCAGACAGGGCCGGGGCACTGAAGCTTTCTTT. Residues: CASSTRQGRGTEAFF.

CDR3 sequence reads: CASSIISARGNSPLHF. CDR3 nucleotides: TGTGCCAGTAGTATAATATCTGCCAGGGGCAATTCACCCCTCCACTTT. The chain uses TRBV19 and TRBJ1-6, with TRBD1 as a possible D gene (6 bases). The length of the CDR3 is 16 residues. Germline lookup yields CDR1 LNHDA and CDR2 SQIVND (reference sequence). Trimming pared 2 bases from V and 7 bases from J, leaving 15 bases between. The full variable domain, completed using reference TRBV19 and TRBJ1-6, is DGGITQSPKYLFRKEGQNVTLSCEQNLNHDAMYWYRQDPGQGLRLIYYSQIVNDFQKGDIAEGYSVSREKKESFPLTVTSAQKNPTAFYLCASSIISARGNSPLHFGNGTRLTVT.

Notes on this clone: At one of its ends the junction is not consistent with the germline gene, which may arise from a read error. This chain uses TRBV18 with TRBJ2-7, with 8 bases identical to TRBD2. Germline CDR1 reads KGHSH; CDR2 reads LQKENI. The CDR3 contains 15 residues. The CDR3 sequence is CASSPSGVISHEQYF. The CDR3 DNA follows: TGTGCCAGCTCACCTAGCGGGGTCATCTCCCACGAGCAGTACTTC.

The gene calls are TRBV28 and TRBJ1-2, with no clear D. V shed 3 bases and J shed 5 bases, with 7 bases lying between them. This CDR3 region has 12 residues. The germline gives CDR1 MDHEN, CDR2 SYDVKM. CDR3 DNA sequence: TGTGCCAGCAGTTTCAACCAGTATGGCTACACCTTC. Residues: CASSFNQYGYTF.

DNA of the CDR3: TGTGCCAGCACACCCGGAGGGGGGACAGGGGGAGCCTACGAGCAGTACTTC. Protein sequence: CASTPGGGTGGAYEQYF. This chain uses TRBV2 with TRBJ2-7, with 11 bases that match TRBD1. CDR3 length: 17 residues. The trim removed 7 bases at V and 2 bases at J, leaving 13 bases unmatched. Germline CDR1 SNHLY, CDR2 FYNNEI.